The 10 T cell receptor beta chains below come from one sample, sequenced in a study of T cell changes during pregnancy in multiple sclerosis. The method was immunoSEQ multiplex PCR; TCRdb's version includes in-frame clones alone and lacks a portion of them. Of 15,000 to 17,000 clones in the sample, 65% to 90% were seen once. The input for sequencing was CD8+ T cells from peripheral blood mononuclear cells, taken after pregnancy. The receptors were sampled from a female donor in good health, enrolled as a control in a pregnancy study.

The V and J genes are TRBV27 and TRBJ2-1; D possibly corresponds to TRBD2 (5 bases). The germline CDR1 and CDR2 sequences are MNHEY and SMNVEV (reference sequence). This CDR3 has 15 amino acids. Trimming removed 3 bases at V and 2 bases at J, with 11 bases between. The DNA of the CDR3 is TGTGCCAGCAGTTTCGGGGAGTCCCCCTACAATGAGCAGTTCTTC. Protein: CASSFGESPYNEQFF.

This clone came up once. The DNA for the CDR3 is TGTGCCAGCAGCTTAGCCGTTTATCAGCCCCAGCATTTT. It translates to CASSLAVYQPQHF. The rearrangement uses TRBV11-2 and TRBJ1-5; no clear D. The ends were cut back, 1 base at V and 5 bases at J, with 6 bases in the middle. The CDR3 has 13 residues. Germline CDR1 reads SGHAT; CDR2 reads FQNNGV. The whole variable domain, filled in from reference TRBV11-2 and TRBJ1-5, reads EAGVAQSPRYKIIEKRQSVAFWCNPISGHATLYWYQQILGQGPKLLIQFQNNGVVDDSQLPKDRFSAERLKGVDSTLKIQPAKLEDSAVYLCASSLAVYQPQHFGDGTRLSIL.

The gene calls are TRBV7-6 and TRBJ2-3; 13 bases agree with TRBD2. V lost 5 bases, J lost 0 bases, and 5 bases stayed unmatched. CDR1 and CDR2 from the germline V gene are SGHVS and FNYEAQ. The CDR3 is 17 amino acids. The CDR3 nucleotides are TGTGCCAGCAGCCCAGAGGGACTAGCGGGAAGCACAGATACGCAGTATTTT. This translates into CASSPEGLAGSTDTQYF.

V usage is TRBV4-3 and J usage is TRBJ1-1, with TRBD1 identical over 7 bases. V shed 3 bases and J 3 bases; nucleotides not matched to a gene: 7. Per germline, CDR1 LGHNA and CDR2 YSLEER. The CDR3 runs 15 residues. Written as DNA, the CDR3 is TGCGCCAGCAGCCAGGGAAGGGGGCTAGACACTGAAGCTTTCTTT. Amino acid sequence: CASSQGRGLDTEAFF.

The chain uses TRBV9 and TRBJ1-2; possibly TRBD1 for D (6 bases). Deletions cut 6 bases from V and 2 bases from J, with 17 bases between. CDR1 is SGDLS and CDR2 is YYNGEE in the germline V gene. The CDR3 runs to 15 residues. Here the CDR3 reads CASTISGQSNYGYTF. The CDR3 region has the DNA TGTGCCAGCACCATCAGTGGACAGAGCAACTATGGCTACACCTTC.

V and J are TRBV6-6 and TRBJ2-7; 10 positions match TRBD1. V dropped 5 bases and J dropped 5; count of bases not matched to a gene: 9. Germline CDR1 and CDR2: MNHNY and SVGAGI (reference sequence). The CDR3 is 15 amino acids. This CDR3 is CASSPRQGALNEQYF. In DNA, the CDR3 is TGTGCCAGCAGTCCGAGACAGGGGGCGTTAAACGAGCAGTACTTC.

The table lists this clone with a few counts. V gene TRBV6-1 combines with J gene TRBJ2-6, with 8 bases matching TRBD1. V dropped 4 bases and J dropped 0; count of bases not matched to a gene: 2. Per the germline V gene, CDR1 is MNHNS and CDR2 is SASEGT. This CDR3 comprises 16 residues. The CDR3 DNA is TGTGCCAGCAGTGCAACAGGGGGCTCTGGGGCCAACGTCCTGACTTTC. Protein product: CASSATGGSGANVLTF.

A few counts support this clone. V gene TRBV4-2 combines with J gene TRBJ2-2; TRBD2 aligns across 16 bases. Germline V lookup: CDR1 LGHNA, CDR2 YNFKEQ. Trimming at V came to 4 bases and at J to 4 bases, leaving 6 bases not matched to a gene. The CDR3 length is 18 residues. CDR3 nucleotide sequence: TGTGCCAGCAGCCTAGGGACTAGCGGGGGGGCGGTCACCGGGGAGCTGTTTTTT. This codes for CASSLGTSGGAVTGELFF.

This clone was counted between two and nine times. CDR3 region: CASSQSGERAFF. CDR3 nucleotides: TGTGCCAGCAGTCAATCGGGGGAGCGAGCTTTCTTT. V is TRBV27 and J is TRBJ1-1; D might be TRBD1 (5 bases). V gave up 5 bases and J gave up 10 bases, with 14 bases separating them. The CDR3 extends over 12 amino acids. In germline, CDR1 is MNHEY, CDR2 SMNVEV (reference sequence).

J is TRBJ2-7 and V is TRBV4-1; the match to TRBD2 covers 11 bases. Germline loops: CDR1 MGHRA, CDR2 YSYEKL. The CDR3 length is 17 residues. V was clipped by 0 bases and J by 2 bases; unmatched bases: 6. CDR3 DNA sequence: TGCGCCAGCAGCCAAGACAATAGCGGGAGGGGGCCCTACGAGCAGTACTTC. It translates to CASSQDNSGRGPYEQYF.